This T cell receptor beta chain is drawn from a study of shared clonotypes between healthy human individuals. Study observations and caveats: Rarefaction revealed incomplete sorted-subset sequencing despite large depth. The expectation was that sequencing depth would affect clonotype sharing among donors. The study sampled only blood, and tissue repertoires likely differ. Larger estimated richness was generally seen in naive subsets than in memory subsets.

As regards this clone: Its antigen remains unknown.

Germline loops: CDR1 KGHSH, CDR2 LQKENI. V dropped 1 base and J dropped 1; count of bases not matched to a gene: 2. The length of the CDR3 is 15 residues. The table came from immunoSEQ multiplex PCR; TCRdb's copy has only in-frame clones and leaves some out. This table holds more than 2,000,000 clones, over 90% found once. V gene TRBV18 combines with J gene TRBJ2-5; 8 nucleotides line up with TRBD1. The origin of this receptor is a man between 18 and 35 years old in good health. Some clones in this sample may be carry-over from other donors' samples. Sequenced sample: naive CD4+ T cells from PBMCs. Noted subset: CD45RA+ positively selected. CDR3 sequence (DNA): TGTGCCAGCTCACCACAGGGACAGGCCCAAGAGACCCAGTACTTC. This gives the protein CASSPQGQAQETQYF.